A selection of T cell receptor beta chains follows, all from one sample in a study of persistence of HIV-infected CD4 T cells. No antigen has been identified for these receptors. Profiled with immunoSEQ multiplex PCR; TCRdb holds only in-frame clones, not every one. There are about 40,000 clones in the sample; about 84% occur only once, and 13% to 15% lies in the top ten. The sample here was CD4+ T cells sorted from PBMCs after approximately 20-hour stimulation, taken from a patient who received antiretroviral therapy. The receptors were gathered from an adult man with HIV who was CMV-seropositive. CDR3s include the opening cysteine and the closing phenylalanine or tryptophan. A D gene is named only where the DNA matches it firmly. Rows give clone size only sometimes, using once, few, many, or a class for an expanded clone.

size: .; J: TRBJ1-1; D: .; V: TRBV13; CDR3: CASSRRGIEAFF; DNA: TGTGCCAGCAGCCGAAGGGGAATTGAAGCTTTCTTT
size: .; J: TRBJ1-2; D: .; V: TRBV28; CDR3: CASSLFAYGGGNYGYTF; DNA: TGTGCCAGCAGTTTATTTGCCTATGGTGGGGGGAACTATGGCTACACCTTC
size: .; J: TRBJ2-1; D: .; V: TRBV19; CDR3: CASSIGGTRYNEQFF; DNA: TGTGCCAGTAGTATAGGAGGGACTCGCTACAATGAGCAGTTCTTC
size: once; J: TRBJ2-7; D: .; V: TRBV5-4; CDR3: CASSLAHEQYF; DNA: TGTGCCAGCAGCTTGGCCCACGAGCAGTACTTC
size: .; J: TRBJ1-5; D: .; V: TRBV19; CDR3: CASQTQGGSNQPQHF; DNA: TGTGCCAGTCAGACCCAGGGAGGTAGCAATCAGCCCCAGCATTTT
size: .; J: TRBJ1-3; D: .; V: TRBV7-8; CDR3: CASSFGGGGGPGNTIYF; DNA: TGTGCCAGCAGCTTTGGGGGAGGGGGAGGGCCTGGAAACACCATATATTTT
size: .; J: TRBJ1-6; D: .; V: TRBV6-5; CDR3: CASSYGRLGNSPLHF; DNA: TGTGCCAGCAGTTACGGTCGGCTCGGTAATTCACCCCTCCACTTT
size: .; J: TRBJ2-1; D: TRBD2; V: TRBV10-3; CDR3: CAISNRTSGYNEQFF; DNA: TGTGCCATCAGTAACCGGACTAGCGGATACAATGAGCAGTTCTTC
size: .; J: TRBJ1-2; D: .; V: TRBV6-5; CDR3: CASSYGPFGSNYGYTF; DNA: TGTGCCAGCAGTTATGGCCCATTCGGCAGTAACTATGGCTACACCTTC
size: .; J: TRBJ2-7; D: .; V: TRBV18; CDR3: CASSPSAEGREQYF; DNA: TGTGCCAGCTCACCCTCCGCCGAGGGTAGGGAGCAGTACTTC
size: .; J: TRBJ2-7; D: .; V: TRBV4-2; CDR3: CASSQDGRGATTYEQYF; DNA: TGTGCCAGCAGCCAAGATGGGCGAGGGGCCACCACCTACGAGCAGTACTTC
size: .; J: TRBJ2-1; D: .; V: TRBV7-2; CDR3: CASSSGQVAGAIYNEQFF; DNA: TGTGCCAGCAGCTCGGGACAGGTAGCGGGAGCGATCTACAATGAGCAGTTCTTC
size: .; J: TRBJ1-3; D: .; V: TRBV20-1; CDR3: CSASSGYRDTIYF; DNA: TGCAGTGCTAGTTCGGGGTATCGAGACACCATATATTTT
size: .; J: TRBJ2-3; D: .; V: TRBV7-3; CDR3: CASSLAADTQYF; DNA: TGTGCCAGCAGCTTAGCAGCAGATACGCAGTATTTT
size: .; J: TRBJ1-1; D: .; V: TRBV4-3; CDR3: CASSQDLAYKVQAFF; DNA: TGCGCCAGCAGCCAAGATTTAGCCTATAAGGTGCAAGCTTTCTTT
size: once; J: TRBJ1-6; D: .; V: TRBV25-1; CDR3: CASREGPGPLHF; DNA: TGTGCCAGCAGGGAGGGGCCTGGCCCCCTCCACTTT
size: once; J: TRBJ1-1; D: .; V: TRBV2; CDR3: CASSLGGNTEAFF; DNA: TGTGCCAGCAGCCTTGGAGGGAACACTGAAGCTTTCTTT
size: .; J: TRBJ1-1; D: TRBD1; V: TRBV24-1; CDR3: CATRRGDSLRPEAFF; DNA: TGTGCCACCAGGCGGGGGGACAGCCTCCGACCTGAAGCTTTCTTT
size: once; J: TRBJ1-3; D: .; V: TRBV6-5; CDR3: CASSFDRGNTIYF; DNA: TGTGCCAGCAGTTTCGACAGGGGAAACACCATATATTTT
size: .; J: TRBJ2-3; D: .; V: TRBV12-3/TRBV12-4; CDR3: CASSAWADTQYF; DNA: TGTGCCAGCAGTGCTTGGGCAGATACGCAGTATTTT
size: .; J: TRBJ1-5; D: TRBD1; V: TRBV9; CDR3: CASSVSDRVNQPQHF; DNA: TGTGCCAGCAGCGTATCGGACAGGGTAAATCAGCCCCAGCATTTT
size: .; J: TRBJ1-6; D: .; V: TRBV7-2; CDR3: CASSPQAGVDSPLHF; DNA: TGTGCCAGCAGCCCTCAGGCGGGAGTGGATTCACCCCTCCACTTT
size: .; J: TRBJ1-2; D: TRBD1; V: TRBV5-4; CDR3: CASSAGTGGSGYGYTF; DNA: TGTGCCAGCAGCGCCGGGACAGGGGGCTCGGGGTATGGCTACACCTTC
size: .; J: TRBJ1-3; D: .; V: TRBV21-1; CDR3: CASSTSDPSGTIYF; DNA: TGTGCCAGCAGCACATCCGACCCCTCTGGCACCATATATTTT
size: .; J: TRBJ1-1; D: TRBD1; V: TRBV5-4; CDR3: CASSFNRGRGTEAFF; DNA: TGTGCCAGCAGCTTTAACAGGGGTAGGGGCACTGAAGCTTTCTTT
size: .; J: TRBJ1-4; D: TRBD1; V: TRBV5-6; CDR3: CASSLVGTDKEKLFF; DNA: TGTGCCAGCAGCTTGGTGGGGACAGATAAGGAAAAACTGTTTTTT
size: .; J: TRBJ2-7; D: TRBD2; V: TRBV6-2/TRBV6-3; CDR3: CASSYSGLANFYEQYF; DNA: TGTGCCAGCAGTTACTCTGGACTAGCTAACTTCTACGAGCAGTACTTC
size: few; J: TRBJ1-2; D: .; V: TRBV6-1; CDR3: CASSESIGYGYTF; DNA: TGTGCCAGCAGTGAATCGATTGGGTACGGCTACACCTTC